The TCR beta chain under discussion was sequenced for a study of blood T cell repertoires in COVID-19. In the study's own analysis: The authors estimated nucleated cell counts from reference gene primer amplification. TCRdb's copy holds only in-frame clones and misses some; the assay was immunoSEQ multiplex PCR. The V and J calls and the clone size are those of that table, but D and trimming were determined from the DNA. In the table there are approximately 80,000 clones, 70% to 75% of which are singletons. The germline gives CDR1 SGHTA, CDR2 FQGTGA. V shed 7 bases and J 5 bases; nucleotides not matched to a gene: 10. The CDR3 runs to 15 residues.

This TCR derives from a man over 45 with active or convalescent COVID-19. Sequencing was carried out using peripheral blood. The J gene is TRBJ2-2, the V gene TRBV7-3, with TRBD2 identical over 7 bases. CDR3 sequence reads: CASIRGEGRTGELFF. The CDR3, as DNA: TGTGCCAGCATCCGAGGGGAGGGGCGGACCGGGGAGCTGTTTTTT.